This TCR beta chain derives from a study of Ad26.COV2.S vaccination and SARS-CoV-2 variants. In this sample, this clone turned up once. The assay was immunoSEQ multiplex PCR, and TCRdb's table has in-frame clones only and misses some. The sample holds about half a million clones, approximately 90% seen once. Treatment indicated: some 19 received Ad26.COV2.S at low or high dose, single or two shots; about five received placebo; per-sample allocation not given. Sampling happened 63 days after the first vaccine or placebo injection. This receptor was taken from a person between 18 and 59 years old who received the Ad26.COV2.S COVID-19 vaccine or a placebo. Here the sequenced sample was peripheral blood, taken in a trial of Ad26.COV2.S vaccine versus placebo.

The CDR3 DNA reads as TGTGCCAGCAGTTTCGAGGGCGTCTATAATTCACCCCTCCACTTT. Residues: CASSFEGVYNSPLHF. The chain has TRBV27 and TRBJ1-6, with D unresolved. CDR1 is MNHEY and CDR2 is SMNVEV in the germline V gene (reference sequence). This CDR3 spans 15 amino acids. V lost 3 bases to trimming and J lost 3 bases, with 9 bases between them.